The 15 T cell receptor beta chains presented below share a single source sample, sequenced in a study of blood T cell repertoires in COVID-19. This table comes from immunoSEQ multiplex PCR, and its TCRdb copy is limited to in-frame clones, with some not included. The sample has about 97,000 clones; 80% to 90% are singletons. The specimen was peripheral blood. These receptors came from a human donor in a cohort sampled during active COVID-19.

The chain couples TRBV5-4 to TRBJ2-1; TRBD1 is a possible D gene (5 bases). The V gene lost 1 base and the J gene lost 3 bases, with 11 bases spanning the gap. The germline CDR1 and CDR2 sequences are SGHNT and YYREEE (reference sequence). The length of the CDR3 is 15 residues. As DNA, the CDR3 is TGTGCCAGCAGCTTGCAGCAGGGCCGCTACAATGAGCAGTTCTTC. It is translated as CASSLQQGRYNEQFF.

The chain couples TRBV7-6 to TRBJ2-7; D is possibly TRBD2 (6 bases). The CDR3 covers 15 residues. Germline V gives CDR1 SGHVS, CDR2 FNYEAQ. Trimming cost V 1 base and J 0 bases, with 10 bases left between them. The CDR3 DNA reads as TGTGCCAGCAGCTTAGTGGGGGGAGGCTCCTACGAGCAGTACTTC. It codes for CASSLVGGGSYEQYF.

V is TRBV4-2 and J is TRBJ2-1; D is possibly TRBD1 (5 bases). Germline lookup yields CDR1 LGHNA and CDR2 YNFKEQ. V lost 6 bases and J lost 15, with 18 bases in between. The CDR3 covers 12 residues. DNA for the CDR3: TGTGCCAGCAGTCAAATCCAGGGCCGGGTGTTCTTC. Encoded protein: CASSQIQGRVFF.

V usage is TRBV5-1 and J usage is TRBJ2-7, with D perhaps TRBD2 (7 bases). Germline-derived CDR1 and CDR2 are SGHRS and YFSETQ. The CDR3 length is 15 residues. V lost 4 bases and J 3 bases, leaving 17 bases between the germline ends. The CDR3 nucleotides read TGCGCCAGCAGCAGCGGGACACGATCAGACTACGAGCAGTACTTC. This translates into CASSSGTRSDYEQYF.

The chain joins TRBV5-1 to TRBJ1-4; 7 bases are shared with TRBD1. The CDR3 spans 14 residues. V shed 4 bases and J 8 bases; nucleotides not matched to a gene: 8. Germline-derived CDR1 and CDR2 are SGHRS and YFSETQ. The CDR3 DNA is TGCGCCAGCAGCGTACATGGACAGGCCGAAAAACTGTTTTTT. This encodes CASSVHGQAEKLFF.

This chain uses TRBV19 with TRBJ1-1, with 7 bases matching TRBD1. This CDR3 has 16 residues. Germline CDR1 is LNHDA and CDR2 is SQIVND (reference sequence). J lost 9 bases, V lost 5 bases, and 18 bases had no gene match. This CDR3 is CASSATGRTSRPQAFF. The CDR3, as DNA: TGTGCCAGTAGTGCGACAGGGCGCACCAGCCGACCTCAAGCTTTCTTT. The whole variable domain, filled in from reference TRBV19 and TRBJ1-1, reads DGGITQSPKYLFRKEGQNVTLSCEQNLNHDAMYWYRQDPGQGLRLIYYSQIVNDFQKGDIAEGYSVSREKKESFPLTVTSAQKNPTAFYLCASSATGRTSRPQAFFGQGTRLTVV.

The rearrangement joins TRBV7-6 to TRBJ2-3, with 8 nucleotides matching TRBD2. V lost 5 bases, J lost 3 bases, and 7 bases stayed unmatched. This CDR3 region has 15 residues. CDR1 is SGHVS, CDR2 FNYEAQ, per germline. The DNA for the CDR3 is TGTGCCAGCAGCCCTCAAAGCGGGAGAACAGATACGCAGTATTTT. It is translated as CASSPQSGRTDTQYF.

The gene calls are TRBV28 and TRBJ2-7, with 9 bases matching TRBD2. Germline CDR1 and CDR2: MDHEN and SYDVKM. The CDR3 consists of 17 residues. The ends lost 2 bases at V and 0 bases at J; junction bases unmatched: 8. The CDR3 coding sequence is TGTGCCAGCAGTTTAGGTGCCCGTAGCGGGAGCTCCTACGAGCAGTACTTC. The encoded protein is CASSLGARSGSSYEQYF.

The genes are TRBV1 and TRBJ1-5; the table's D call, TRBD1, was not checked against the DNA. TRBV1 represents a pseudogene. The CDR3 sequence is 19 residues long. CDR3: CTSSQRQGAEGNSNQPQHF. CDR3 DNA: TGCACCAGCAGCCAACGACAGGGGGCGGAAGGGAATAGCAATCAGCCCCAGCATTTT.

The rearrangement joins TRBV18 to TRBJ2-1; D is unresolved. This CDR3 has 11 amino acids. V was cut by 3 bases and J by 9 bases, with 6 bases left in between. Germline assignment: CDR1 KGHSH and CDR2 LQKENI. The CDR3 reads CASSPLGEQFF. The CDR3, as DNA: TGTGCCAGCTCACCCCTAGGTGAGCAGTTCTTC.

The chain recombines TRBV6-5 with TRBJ1-5; tentative D call: TRBD1 (5 bases). Per the germline V gene, CDR1 is MNHEY and CDR2 is SVGAGI. The CDR3 consists of 14 residues. The V end was cut by 5 bases, the J end by 2 bases, with 10 bases between. CDR3 residues: CASSLDRRNQPQHF. The CDR3 region has the DNA TGTGCCAGCAGTCTTGACAGACGCAATCAGCCCCAGCATTTT.

CDR3 protein: CASRQGTLVPEAFF. In DNA, the CDR3 is TGCGCCAGCAGACAGGGAACATTGGTCCCTGAAGCTTTCTTT. V is TRBV5-1 and J is TRBJ1-1, with D possibly TRBD1 on 6 matching bases. Germline CDR1 reads SGHRS; CDR2 reads YFSETQ. CDR3 size: 14 residues. V lost 5 bases, J lost 6 bases, and 17 bases lay in between.

This chain joins TRBV5-1 and TRBJ2-5; no definite D call. V lost 0 bases and J lost 5, with 8 bases in between. The germline CDR1 and CDR2 sequences are SGHRS and YFSETQ. The CDR3 covers 13 residues. The CDR3 coding sequence is TGCGCCAGCAGCTTGGCGACAACGGAGACCCAGTACTTC. The encoded protein is CASSLATTETQYF.

This clone was seen more than once but under ten times. V gene TRBV9 combines with J gene TRBJ1-4; D ambiguous. In germline, CDR1 is SGDLS, CDR2 YYNGEE. V was clipped by 0 bases and J by 0 bases, with 6 bases between them. This CDR3 is built from 15 residues. This CDR3 reads CASSVGVATNEKLFF. The CDR3 region has the DNA TGTGCCAGCAGCGTAGGAGTCGCAACTAATGAAAAACTGTTTTTT.

V is TRBV14 and J is TRBJ1-2, with TRBD1 as a possible D gene (6 bases). Trimming left V 4 bases short and J 2 bases short, with 14 bases between. Germline loops: CDR1 SGHDN, CDR2 FVKESK. The CDR3 sequence is 15 residues long. Here the CDR3 DNA reads TGTGCCAGCAGCCCGCCTGGGACACTCAACTATGGCTACACCTTC. Translating it yields CASSPPGTLNYGYTF. The whole variable domain, filled in from reference TRBV14 and TRBJ1-2, reads EAGVTQFPSHSVIEKGQTVTLRCDPISGHDNLYWYRRVMGKEIKFLLHFVKESKQDESGMPNNRFLAERTGGTYSTLKVQPAELEDSGVYFCASSPPGTLNYGYTFGSGTRLTVV.